The text below deals with one T cell receptor beta chain. Its antigen is unidentified. These data belong to a study of cytomegalovirus exposure and HLA in healthy donors. Study-level information: Genotyping showed 81% of some 400 donors falling in the Caucasian-associated ancestry cluster. Whole-study results and caveats: Reportedly, HLA-A and HLA-B alleles of most subjects were accurately predicted from TCR beta. The study designated 164 TCR beta chains cytomegalovirus-associated.

Use of 60 Vbeta and 13 Jbeta primers characterized the PCR. Sequencing used immunoSEQ multiplex PCR; TCRdb keeps in-frame clones, though not all of them. The repertoire holds about 82,000 clones, with approximately 69% as singletons. The sample taken for sequencing was PBMCs. This TCR was sampled from a middle-aged man in good health and CMV-seropositive.

The CDR3 region has the DNA TGTGCCAGCAGTTACGAGGGTACTAACTATGGCTACACCTTC. This encodes CASSYEGTNYGYTF. The rearrangement links TRBV6-6 to TRBJ1-2; D not resolved. The length of the CDR3 is 14 residues. Germline values: CDR1 MNHNY, CDR2 SVGAGI (reference sequence). V was clipped by 2 bases and J by 0 bases, with 7 bases between them.